This T cell receptor (beta chain) was retrieved from a study of CD8 T cells in ankylosing spondylitis. This clonotype was counted ten times or more. The antigen is unknown. Whole-study results and caveats: There was reportedly significant enrichment of clones that were disease-linked in matched ankylosing spondylitis synovial fluid. Blood from ankylosing spondylitis patients appeared to carry a characteristic roughly 8-variant TCR beta motif.

Via MiXCR, TCRdb re-called the 5' RACE reads, giving one row per CDR3 protein. The table shows a few hundred thousand distinct CDR3 sequences, with 12% occurring only once. Sequenced sample: blood, either unsorted or a sorted T cell fraction (not recorded which). The sequence came from a male donor with ankylosing spondylitis.

The DNA of the CDR3 is TGTGCCATCAGTGGCCCTGAGACGGGGAACACTGAAGCTTTCTTT. This codes for CAISGPETGNTEAFF. The chain is built from TRBV10-3 and TRBJ1-1; D gene ambiguous. The germline gives CDR1 ENHRY, CDR2 SYGVKD. V was clipped by 4 bases and J by 1 base, with 13 bases between them. The CDR3 covers 15 residues.